The 24 T cell receptor beta chains below all came from one sample that was sequenced in a study of T cell responses to AZD1222 COVID-19 vaccine. Profiling relied on immunoSEQ multiplex PCR, and the TCRdb table lists in-frame clones only, not all of them. Of roughly 120,000 clones listed, around 85% were seen once; the top ten hold over 5%. Sample: peripheral blood, taken on day 0 of AZD1222 vaccination. The source is an adult in good health.

The J gene is TRBJ1-1, the V gene TRBV12-5; D is possibly TRBD1 (5 bases). Germline V gives CDR1 LGHNT, CDR2 FRNRAP. V was shortened by 3 bases and J by 4 bases, with 9 bases between the two germline ends. The CDR3 length is 13 residues. CDR3 loop: CASGLNRRTEAFF. CDR3 nucleotide sequence: TGTGCTAGTGGTTTAAACAGGCGCACTGAAGCTTTCTTT.

This sequence joins TRBV19 and TRBJ1-5, with D possibly matching TRBD1 (6 bases). There are 13 residues in the CDR3. The germline CDR1 and CDR2 sequences are LNHDA and SQIVND (reference sequence). V was cut by 8 bases and J by 2 bases, with 10 bases left in between. CDR3 in DNA: TGTGCCAGTTCAGGGGCGGGCAATCAGCCCCAGCATTTT. This gives the protein CASSGAGNQPQHF.

V usage is TRBV19 and J usage is TRBJ1-6, with D perhaps matching TRBD1 (5 bases). Germline V gene sequence: CDR1 LNHDA, CDR2 SQIVND (reference sequence). V was clipped by 8 bases and J by 0 bases, with 11 bases between them. This CDR3 spans 15 amino acids. CDR3: CASRDASSYNSPLHF. The CDR3 DNA reads TGTGCCAGTCGGGACGCCAGCTCCTATAATTCACCCCTCCACTTT.

This chain links TRBV5-1 with TRBJ1-6; a weak D match, TRBD1 (5 bases). The V end was cut by 0 bases, the J end by 7 bases, with 11 bases between. Germline values: CDR1 SGHRS, CDR2 YFSETQ. This CDR3 spans 15 amino acids. The CDR3 nucleotides are TGCGCCAGCAGCTTGGGTATCGCAGGGAATTCACCCCTCCACTTT. Translation gives CASSLGIAGNSPLHF.

The chain links TRBV28 to TRBJ1-2; possibly TRBD1 for D (5 bases). V was trimmed by 4 bases and J by 9 bases, leaving 12 bases between them. CDR3 length: 12 residues. Germline V gene lookup returns CDR1 MDHEN and CDR2 SYDVKM. This chain's CDR3 is CASSWGPVSYTF. CDR3 DNA: TGTGCCAGCAGTTGGGGCCCAGTCAGCTACACCTTC.

The V call is TRBV18, the J call TRBJ1-4; D not certain. V lost 0 bases to trimming and J lost 0 bases, with 11 bases between them. CDR3 length equals 17 residues. CDR1 is KGHSH, CDR2 LQKENI, per germline. The CDR3 here is CASSPPIGEATNEKLFF. As DNA, the CDR3 is TGTGCCAGCTCACCACCGATAGGAGAAGCAACTAATGAAAAACTGTTTTTT.

The sample holds one count of this clone. The rearrangement joins TRBV6-5 to TRBJ2-3; 8 bases match TRBD2. V was clipped by 6 bases and J by 5 bases; unmatched bases: 4. This CDR3 is built from 13 residues. CDR1 and CDR2 (germline): MNHEY, SVGAGI. CDR3 coding DNA: TGTGCCAGCAGACCCGGGGGGGTAGATACGCAGTATTTT. Encoded protein: CASRPGGVDTQYF.

The V and J genes are TRBV6-4 and TRBJ2-3; 9 bases line up with TRBD2. The V segment lost 0 bases and the J segment 3 bases; nucleotides outside the gene matches: 4. This CDR3 region has 16 residues. Germline V lookup: CDR1 MRHNA, CDR2 SNTAGT. The CDR3, as DNA: TGTGCCAGCAGTGACTCCGGCGGGGGGGGAACAGATACGCAGTATTTT. It is translated as CASSDSGGGGTDTQYF.

This rearrangement joins TRBV4-2 to TRBJ2-7; 9 bases line up with TRBD1. V was clipped by 8 bases and J by 5 bases; unmatched bases: 1. Germline V gene data show CDR1 as LGHNA and CDR2 as YNFKEQ. The CDR3 has 11 amino acids. CDR3 sequence reads: CASGQGNEQYF. CDR3 sequence (DNA): TGTGCCAGCGGACAGGGGAACGAGCAGTACTTC.

The chain links TRBV19 to TRBJ2-6; D call uncertain. The CDR3 consists of 13 residues. Germline V lookup: CDR1 LNHDA, CDR2 SQIVND (reference sequence). Trimming left V 3 bases short and J 3 bases short, with 3 bases between. The chain's CDR3 is CASSMGGANVLTF. CDR3 DNA: TGTGCCAGTAGTATGGGTGGGGCCAACGTCCTGACTTTC. The variable domain in full, with the rest retrieved from reference TRBV19 and TRBJ2-6, is DGGITQSPKYLFRKEGQNVTLSCEQNLNHDAMYWYRQDPGQGLRLIYYSQIVNDFQKGDIAEGYSVSREKKESFPLTVTSAQKNPTAFYLCASSMGGANVLTFGAGSRLTVL.

The chain employs TRBV15 and TRBJ2-6; D uncertain. Germline lookup yields CDR1 LNHNV and CDR2 YYDKDF (reference sequence). This CDR3 is 16 amino acids long. Between the trimmed V and J ends, which lost 0 bases and 4 bases, there was a span of 10 bases. The chain's CDR3 is CATSRDFADGANVLTF. CDR3 DNA: TGTGCCACCAGCAGAGATTTTGCGGACGGGGCCAACGTCCTGACTTTC.

The chain employs TRBV6-5 and TRBJ1-6; 7 nucleotides line up with TRBD1. This CDR3 is 15 amino acids long. CDR1 is MNHEY and CDR2 is SVGAGI in the germline V gene. V shed 2 bases, J shed 10 bases, and the junction held 8 bases outside the gene matches. In DNA, the CDR3 is TGTGCCAGCAGTTACGCCCCGACAGGGTCATCACCCCTCCACTTT. It codes for CASSYAPTGSSPLHF.

The rearrangement links TRBV4-1 to TRBJ2-3; D not certain. This CDR3 comprises 15 residues. The germline V and J ends were trimmed by 1 base and 2 bases, with 10 bases remaining between them. Looked up from germline, CDR1 is MGHRA and CDR2 is YSYEKL. The chain's CDR3 is CASSQVDLPTDTQYF. The CDR3 region has the DNA TGCGCCAGCAGCCAAGTAGACCTCCCCACAGATACGCAGTATTTT.

The CDR3: CASGLLSGSYRNTEAFF. In nucleotides, the CDR3 is TGTGCCAGCGGTCTTTTATCTGGGAGTTATAGGAACACTGAAGCTTTCTTT. The rearrangement uses TRBV2 and TRBJ1-1, with no clear D. CDR1 and CDR2 (germline): SNHLY, FYNNEI. Trimming removed 8 bases from V and 1 base from J, with 23 bases in between. The CDR3 extends over 17 amino acids.

This sequence joins TRBV28 and TRBJ1-5, with 7 bases that match TRBD1. With V trimmed by 6 bases and J by 3 bases, 8 bases remained unmatched. The CDR3 is 15 residues long. The germline V gene has CDR1 MDHEN and CDR2 SYDVKM. CDR3 sequence: CASRAPDRNNQPQHF. As DNA, the CDR3 is TGTGCCAGCAGGGCCCCGGACAGGAACAATCAGCCCCAGCATTTT.

This chain joins TRBV5-4 and TRBJ2-1; D assignment may be TRBD1 or TRBD2 (5 bases each). This CDR3 region has 14 residues. Between the trimmed V and J ends, which lost 4 bases and 9 bases, there was a span of 17 bases. Germline loops: CDR1 SGHNT, CDR2 YYREEE (reference sequence). CDR3 loop: CASSEGSSVTEQFF. The CDR3 DNA follows: TGTGCCAGCAGCGAGGGGTCCTCAGTAACTGAGCAGTTCTTC.

The rearrangement uses TRBV3-1 (or the pseudogene TRBV3-2) and TRBJ1-2; D not certain. Germline V gene sequence: CDR1 LGHDT, CDR2 YNNKEL (reference sequence). V was pared by 1 base and J by 7 bases, with 10 bases between. The length of the CDR3 is 13 residues. CDR3 loop: CASSQGASRGYTF. CDR3 nucleotide sequence: TGTGCCAGCAGCCAAGGGGCTAGCCGTGGCTACACCTTC.

V usage is TRBV19 and J usage is TRBJ2-1, with D perhaps TRBD2 (6 bases). This CDR3 is 16 amino acids long. Germline-derived CDR1 and CDR2 are LNHDA and SQIVND (reference sequence). Trimming took off 3 bases at V and 0 bases at J, with 12 bases between the two ends. CDR3 residues: CASSIYSGSSYNEQFF. In nucleotides, the CDR3 is TGTGCCAGTAGTATCTATAGCGGTAGCTCCTACAATGAGCAGTTCTTC.

The genes are TRBV6-6 and TRBJ1-1, with D perhaps matching TRBD1 (6 bases). The ends were cut back, 6 bases at V and 3 bases at J, with 11 bases in the middle. This CDR3 comprises 13 residues. CDR1 MNHNY and CDR2 SVGAGI come from the germline V gene (reference sequence). Written as DNA, the CDR3 is TGTGCCAGCAGCCTGGCAGGGGACACTGAAGCTTTCTTT. This gives the protein CASSLAGDTEAFF.

The chain joins TRBV3-1 (or the pseudogene TRBV3-2) to TRBJ1-1; D ambiguous. Germline CDR1 and CDR2: LGHDT and YNNKEL (reference sequence). There are 13 residues in the CDR3. Between the trimmed V and J ends, which lost 2 bases and 1 base, there was a span of 5 bases. This CDR3 reads CASSQQRNTEAFF. In DNA, the CDR3 is TGTGCCAGCAGCCAACAGCGGAACACTGAAGCTTTCTTT.

This clone was found once. CDR3 amino acids: CASSPQEDTEAFF. The CDR3 region has the DNA TGCGCCAGCAGCCCCCAGGAGGACACTGAAGCTTTCTTT. The rearrangement uses TRBV5-1 and TRBJ1-1; no reliable D call. Germline V CDR1 and CDR2: SGHRS, YFSETQ. The CDR3 has 13 amino acids. V was cut by 4 bases and J by 3 bases, with 10 bases left in between.

This clone was seen just once. V gene TRBV28 combines with J gene TRBJ2-5; TRBD2 aligns across 8 bases. The CDR3 runs 14 residues. Germline V gene lookup returns CDR1 MDHEN and CDR2 SYDVKM. Trimming at V came to 3 bases and at J to 4 bases, leaving 4 bases not matched to a gene. CDR3 nucleotide sequence: TGTGCCAGCAGTTTGTCCCGGGGGGGAGAGACCCAGTACTTC. The encoded protein is CASSLSRGGETQYF.

The rearrangement links TRBV5-4 to TRBJ2-7, with TRBD2 matching over 7 bases. Germline assignment: CDR1 SGHNT and CDR2 YYREEE (reference sequence). The CDR3 extends over 15 amino acids. V lost 4 bases to trimming and J lost 5 bases; unmatched junction nucleotides: 12. The CDR3 nucleotides are TGTGCCAGCAGCCCCTCATGGAGCGGGGTCCACGAGCAGTACTTC. This encodes CASSPSWSGVHEQYF.

This chain connects TRBV4-3 to TRBJ2-1; perhaps TRBD2 as D (7 bases). There are 16 residues in the CDR3. V shed 3 bases and J shed 5 bases, with 17 bases lying between them. Germline V gene lookup returns CDR1 LGHNA and CDR2 YSLEER. CDR3 sequence (DNA): TGCGCCAGCAGCCACCCGACGGGGGGCTCGGACAATGAGCAGTTCTTC. Translating gives CASSHPTGGSDNEQFF.